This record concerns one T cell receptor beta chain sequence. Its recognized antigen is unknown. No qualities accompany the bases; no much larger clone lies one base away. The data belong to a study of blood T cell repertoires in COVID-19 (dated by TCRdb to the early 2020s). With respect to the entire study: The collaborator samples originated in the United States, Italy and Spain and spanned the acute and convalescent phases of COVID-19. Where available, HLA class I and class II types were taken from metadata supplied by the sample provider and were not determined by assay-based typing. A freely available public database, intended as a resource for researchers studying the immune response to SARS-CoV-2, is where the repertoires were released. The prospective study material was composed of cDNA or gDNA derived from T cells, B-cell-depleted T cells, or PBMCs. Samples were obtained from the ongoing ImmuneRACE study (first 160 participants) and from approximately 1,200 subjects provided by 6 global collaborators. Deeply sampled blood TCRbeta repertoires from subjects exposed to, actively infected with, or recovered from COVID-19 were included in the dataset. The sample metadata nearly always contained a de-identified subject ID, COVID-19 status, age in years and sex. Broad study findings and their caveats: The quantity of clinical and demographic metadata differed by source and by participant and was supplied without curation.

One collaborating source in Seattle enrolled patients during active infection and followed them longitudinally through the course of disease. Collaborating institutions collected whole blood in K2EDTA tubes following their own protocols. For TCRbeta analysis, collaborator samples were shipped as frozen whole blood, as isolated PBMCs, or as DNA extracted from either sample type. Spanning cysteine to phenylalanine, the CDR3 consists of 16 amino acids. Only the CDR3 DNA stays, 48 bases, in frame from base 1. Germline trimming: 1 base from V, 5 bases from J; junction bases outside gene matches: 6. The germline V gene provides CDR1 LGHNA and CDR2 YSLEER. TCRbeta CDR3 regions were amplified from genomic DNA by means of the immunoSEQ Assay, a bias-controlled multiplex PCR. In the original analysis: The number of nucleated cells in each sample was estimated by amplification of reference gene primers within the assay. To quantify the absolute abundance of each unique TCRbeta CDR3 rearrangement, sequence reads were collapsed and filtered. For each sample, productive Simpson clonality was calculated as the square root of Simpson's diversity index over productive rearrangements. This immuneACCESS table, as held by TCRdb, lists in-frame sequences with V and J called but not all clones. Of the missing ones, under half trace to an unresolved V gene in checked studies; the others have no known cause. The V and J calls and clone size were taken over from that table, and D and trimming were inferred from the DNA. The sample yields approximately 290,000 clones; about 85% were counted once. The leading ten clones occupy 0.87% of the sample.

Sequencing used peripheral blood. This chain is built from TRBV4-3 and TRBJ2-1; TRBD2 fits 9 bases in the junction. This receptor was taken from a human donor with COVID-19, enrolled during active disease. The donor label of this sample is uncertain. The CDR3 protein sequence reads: CASSQVGGREDNEQFF. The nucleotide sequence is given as TGCGCCAGCAGCCAAGTGGGCGGGAGGGAGGACAATGAGCAGTTCTTC.